This T cell receptor (beta chain) is from a study of T cells in localized non-small cell lung cancer. The CDR3 extends over 12 amino acids. Between the trimmed V and J ends, which lost 7 bases and 2 bases, there was a span of 8 bases. Germline V gene sequence: CDR1 MNHEY, CDR2 SVGAGI. Remarks on this clone: Its antigen remains unknown.

Overall study findings and caveats: Tumor showed lower T cell clonality than uninvolved adjacent lung, where it was highest.

Using immunoSEQ multiplex PCR, the repertoire was profiled, and TCRdb retains in-frame clones only, with some absent. The profile shows about 43,000 clones, roughly nine tenths of them singletons. The sequence came from a woman aged 35-75 years with stage II lung adenocarcinoma. The sample here was PBMCs, taken before any cancer treatment. The V call is TRBV6-5, the J call TRBJ1-2; D is unclear. The CDR3 DNA reads TGTGCCAGCAAGGGCGTAAACTATGGCTACACCTTC. Its translation: CASKGVNYGYTF.